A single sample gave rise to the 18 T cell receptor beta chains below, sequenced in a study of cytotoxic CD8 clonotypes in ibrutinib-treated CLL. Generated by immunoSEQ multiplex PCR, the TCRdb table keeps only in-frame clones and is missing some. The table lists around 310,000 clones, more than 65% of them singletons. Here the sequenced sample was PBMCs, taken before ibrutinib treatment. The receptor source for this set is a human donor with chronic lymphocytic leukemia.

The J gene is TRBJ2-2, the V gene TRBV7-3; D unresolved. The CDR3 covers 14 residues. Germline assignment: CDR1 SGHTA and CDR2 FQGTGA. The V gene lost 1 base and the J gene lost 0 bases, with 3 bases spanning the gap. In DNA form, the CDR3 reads TGTGCCAGCAGCTTAATTCCGAACACCGGGGAGCTGTTTTTT. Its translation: CASSLIPNTGELFF.

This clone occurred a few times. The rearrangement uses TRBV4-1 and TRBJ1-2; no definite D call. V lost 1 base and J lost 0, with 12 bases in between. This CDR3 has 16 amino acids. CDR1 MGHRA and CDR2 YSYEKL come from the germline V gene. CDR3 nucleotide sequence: TGCGCCAGCAGCCAAGGTTTTGCGGCCGCTAACTATGGCTACACCTTC. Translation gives CASSQGFAAANYGYTF.

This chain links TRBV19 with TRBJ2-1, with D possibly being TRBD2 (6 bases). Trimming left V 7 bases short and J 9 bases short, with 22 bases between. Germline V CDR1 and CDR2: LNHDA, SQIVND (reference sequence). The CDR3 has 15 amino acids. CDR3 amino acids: CASMGGWALGGEQFF. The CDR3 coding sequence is TGTGCCAGTATGGGGGGTTGGGCGTTGGGTGGTGAGCAGTTCTTC.

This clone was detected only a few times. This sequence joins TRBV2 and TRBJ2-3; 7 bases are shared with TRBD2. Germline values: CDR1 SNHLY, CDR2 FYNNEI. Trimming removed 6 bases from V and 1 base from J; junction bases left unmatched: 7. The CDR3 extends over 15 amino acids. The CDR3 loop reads CASRPLAAGTDTQYF. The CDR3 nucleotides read TGTGCCAGCAGACCTCTAGCGGCGGGCACAGATACGCAGTATTTT.

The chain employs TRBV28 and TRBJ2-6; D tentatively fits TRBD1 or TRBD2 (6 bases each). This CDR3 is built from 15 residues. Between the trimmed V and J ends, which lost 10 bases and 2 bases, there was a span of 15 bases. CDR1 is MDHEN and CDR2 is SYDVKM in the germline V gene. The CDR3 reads CATFDRRAGANVLTF. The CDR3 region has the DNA TGTGCCACCTTCGACAGGAGGGCTGGGGCCAACGTCCTGACTTTC. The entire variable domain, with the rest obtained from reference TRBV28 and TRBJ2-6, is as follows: DVKVTQSSRYLVKRTGEKVFLECVQDMDHENMFWYRQDPGLGLRLIYFSYDVKMKEKGDIPEGYSVSREKKERFSLILESASTNQTSMYLCATFDRRAGANVLTFGAGSRLTVL.

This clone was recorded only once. CDR3 protein: CASSQASGRDSYNEQFF. Written as DNA, the CDR3 is TGCGCCAGCAGCCAAGCTAGCGGGAGGGATTCCTACAATGAGCAGTTCTTC. This chain uses TRBV4-3 with TRBJ2-1, with 12 bases matching TRBD2. The length of the CDR3 is 17 residues. Germline CDR1 LGHNA, CDR2 YSLEER. The J segment lost 1 base and the V segment lost 1 base, leaving 2 bases of the junction unmatched.

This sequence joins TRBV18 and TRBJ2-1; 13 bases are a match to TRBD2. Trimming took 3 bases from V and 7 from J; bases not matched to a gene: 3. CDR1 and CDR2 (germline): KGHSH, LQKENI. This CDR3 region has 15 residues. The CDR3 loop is CASSPGLAGLNEQFF. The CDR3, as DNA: TGTGCCAGCTCACCGGGACTAGCGGGACTGAATGAGCAGTTCTTC.

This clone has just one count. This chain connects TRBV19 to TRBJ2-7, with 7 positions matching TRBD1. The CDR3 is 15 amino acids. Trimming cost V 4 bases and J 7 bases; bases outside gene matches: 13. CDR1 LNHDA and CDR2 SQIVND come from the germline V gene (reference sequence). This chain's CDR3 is CASSRTTGLSGEQYF. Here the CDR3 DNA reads TGTGCCAGTAGTAGAACGACAGGGTTGTCGGGAGAGCAGTACTTC. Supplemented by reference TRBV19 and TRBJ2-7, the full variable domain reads DGGITQSPKYLFRKEGQNVTLSCEQNLNHDAMYWYRQDPGQGLRLIYYSQIVNDFQKGDIAEGYSVSREKKESFPLTVTSAQKNPTAFYLCASSRTTGLSGEQYFGPGTRLTVT.

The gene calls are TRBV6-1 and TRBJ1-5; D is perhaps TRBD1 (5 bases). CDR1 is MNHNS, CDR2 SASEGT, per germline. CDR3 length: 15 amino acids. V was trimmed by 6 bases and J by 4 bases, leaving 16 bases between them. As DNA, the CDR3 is TGTGCCAGCAGCCTCTCTGACAGCGTAAATCAGCCCCAGCATTTT. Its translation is CASSLSDSVNQPQHF.

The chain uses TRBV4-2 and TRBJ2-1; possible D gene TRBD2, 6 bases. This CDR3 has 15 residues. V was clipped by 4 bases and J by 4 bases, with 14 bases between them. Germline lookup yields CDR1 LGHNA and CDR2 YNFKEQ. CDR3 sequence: CASSPRLRDYNEQFF. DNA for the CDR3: TGTGCCAGCAGCCCCCGCTTGCGGGATTACAATGAGCAGTTCTTC.

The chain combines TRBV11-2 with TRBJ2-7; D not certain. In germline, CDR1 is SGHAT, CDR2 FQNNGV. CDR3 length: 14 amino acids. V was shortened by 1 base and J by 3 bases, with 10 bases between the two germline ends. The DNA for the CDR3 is TGTGCCAGCAGCTTAGTAGTCGGGTACTACGAGCAGTACTTC. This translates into CASSLVVGYYEQYF.

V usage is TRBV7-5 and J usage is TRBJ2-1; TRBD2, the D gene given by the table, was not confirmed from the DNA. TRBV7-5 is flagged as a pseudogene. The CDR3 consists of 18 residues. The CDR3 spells CVRSLVSLFAGGPHEQFF. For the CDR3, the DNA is TGTGTCAGAAGCTTAGTGAGTCTATTTGCGGGAGGGCCGCATGAGCAGTTCTTC.

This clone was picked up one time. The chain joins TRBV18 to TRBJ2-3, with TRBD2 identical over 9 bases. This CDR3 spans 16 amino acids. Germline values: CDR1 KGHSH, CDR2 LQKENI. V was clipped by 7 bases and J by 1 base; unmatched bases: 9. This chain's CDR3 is CASFNGLAYRTDTQYF. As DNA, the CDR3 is TGTGCCAGCTTTAACGGACTAGCGTATCGCACAGATACGCAGTATTTT.

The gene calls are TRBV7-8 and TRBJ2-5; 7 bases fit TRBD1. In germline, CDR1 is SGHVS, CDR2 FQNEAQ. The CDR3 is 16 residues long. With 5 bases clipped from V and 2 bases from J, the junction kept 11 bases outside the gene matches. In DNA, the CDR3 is TGTGCCAGCAGCGTGAAAGGGACAGATAAACAAGAGACCCAGTACTTC. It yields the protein CASSVKGTDKQETQYF.

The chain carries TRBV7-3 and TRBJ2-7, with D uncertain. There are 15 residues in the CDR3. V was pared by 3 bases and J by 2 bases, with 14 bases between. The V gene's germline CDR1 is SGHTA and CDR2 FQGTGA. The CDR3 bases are TGTGCCAGCAGCTTCTCGGGCGGAGCCCCCTACGAGCAGTACTTC. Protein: CASSFSGGAPYEQYF.

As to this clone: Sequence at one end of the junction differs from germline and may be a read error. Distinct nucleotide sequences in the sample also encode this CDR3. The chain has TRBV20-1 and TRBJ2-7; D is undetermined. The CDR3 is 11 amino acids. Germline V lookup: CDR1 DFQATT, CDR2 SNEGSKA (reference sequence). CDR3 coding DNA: TGCAGTGCAAGAGAATCATACGAGCAGTACTTC. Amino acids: CSARESYEQYF.

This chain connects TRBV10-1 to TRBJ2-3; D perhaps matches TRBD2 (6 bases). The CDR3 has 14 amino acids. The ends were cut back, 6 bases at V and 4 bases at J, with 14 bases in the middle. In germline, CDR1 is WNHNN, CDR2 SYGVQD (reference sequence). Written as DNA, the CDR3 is TGCGCCAGCAGCTTGACTAGGGCAGCAGATACGCAGTATTTT. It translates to CASSLTRAADTQYF.

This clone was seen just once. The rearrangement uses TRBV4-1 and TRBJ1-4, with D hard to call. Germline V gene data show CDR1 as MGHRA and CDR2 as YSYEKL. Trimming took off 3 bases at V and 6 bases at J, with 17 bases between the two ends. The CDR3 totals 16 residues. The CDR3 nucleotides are TGCGCCAGCAGCCACCACGTGAAAGAGCGCTATGAAAAACTGTTTTTT. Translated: CASSHHVKERYEKLFF.